These T cell receptor beta chains were read from a single sample in a study of cytomegalovirus exposure and HLA in healthy donors. This table comes from immunoSEQ multiplex PCR, and its TCRdb copy is limited to in-frame clones, with some not included. The table records fewer than 200,000 clones, under 90% of them present only once. The specimen sequenced was PBMCs. These receptors all stem from a man aged 18 to 29 in good health and CMV-seropositive. The CDR3 runs from the conserved cysteine through the conserved F or W. A D gene is named only where the DNA matches it firmly. Clone size appears in some rows only: once, few, many, or a class for an expanded clone.

clone_size	d_call	v_call	j_call	cdr3_nt	cdr3_aa
NA	NA	TRBV6-6	TRBJ2-3	TGTGCCAGCAGTTACTCGGGAGGAACGGGCACAGATACGCAGTATTTT	CASSYSGGTGTDTQYF
once	TRBD1	TRBV5-4	TRBJ2-2	TGTGCCAGCGGGGGCTGGAAGGGGGCCGTCACCGGGGAGCTGTTTTTT	CASGGWKGAVTGELFF
NA	TRBD1	TRBV27	TRBJ1-1	TGTGCCAGCATCTCTCTCCCCGGGACAGGGGCCGCTTTCTTT	CASISLPGTGAAFF
NA	TRBD1	TRBV28	TRBJ1-4	TGTGCCAGCAGTCACCCTCCGGGACAGATGGAGCTTAATGAAAAACTGTTTTTT	CASSHPPGQMELNEKLFF
NA	NA	TRBV7-6	TRBJ2-7	TGTGCCAGCAGCGCAAGCCCCCAGGGGACCTACGAGCAGTACTTC	CASSASPQGTYEQYF
NA	TRBD2	TRBV19	TRBJ2-5	TGTGCCAGTAGTAGTTGGGGGACTAGCGGGAGCGAGACCCAGTACTTC	CASSSWGTSGSETQYF
NA	NA	TRBV7-6	TRBJ1-5	TGTGCCAGCAGCTTTGGGGGGAATCAGCCCCAGCATTTT	CASSFGGNQPQHF
few	NA	TRBV4-1	TRBJ1-1	TGCGCCAGCTCGTTTGCGGGGGCCCACACTGAAGCTTTCTTT	CASSFAGAHTEAFF
NA	NA	TRBV7-8	TRBJ2-7	TGTGCCAGCAGTTCGGGGTTCACCTACGAGCAGTACTTC	CASSSGFTYEQYF
NA	NA	TRBV6-1	TRBJ1-5	TGTGCCAGCAGTGAAAACGACTTTCAGCCCCAGCATTTT	CASSENDFQPQHF
NA	TRBD2	TRBV6-5	TRBJ2-5	TGTGCCAGCAGTTACGGAGCGGGACAAGAGACCCAGTACTTC	CASSYGAGQETQYF
NA	NA	TRBV6-6	TRBJ2-3	TGTGCCAGCCACCGGGACTTCACAGATACGCAGTATTTT	CASHRDFTDTQYF
NA	NA	TRBV5-4	TRBJ1-1	TGTGCCAGCAGCTTGCCTGGACAGATGAACACTGAAGCTTTCTTT	CASSLPGQMNTEAFF
NA	NA	TRBV28	TRBJ1-5	TGTGCCATCCGGGCCGGGGGAGCTCTAAATCAGCCCCAGCATTTT	CAIRAGGALNQPQHF
NA	NA	TRBV9	TRBJ1-5	TGTGCCAGCAGCGTAGTAAGGTGCAGACCCGGGACAAGCAATCAGCCCCAGCATTTT	CASSVVRCRPGTSNQPQHF
NA	TRBD1	TRBV11-2	TRBJ2-5	TGTGCCAGCAGCCGAGACAGGGATCAAGAGACCCAGTACTTC	CASSRDRDQETQYF
NA	NA	TRBV7-3	TRBJ2-1	TGTGCCAGCAGCTTAATGGGGGCATACAATGAGCAGTTCTTC	CASSLMGAYNEQFF
NA	TRBD2	TRBV27	TRBJ2-3	TGTGCCAGCAGTTTACGGACTAGCGGGAGGGGTGATACGCAGTATTTT	CASSLRTSGRGDTQYF
NA	TRBD1	TRBV6-5	TRBJ1-3	TGTGCCAGCAGTTATTCGGACAGGGGTAGAAACACCATATATTTT	CASSYSDRGRNTIYF
NA	NA	TRBV5-4	TRBJ2-2	TGTGCCAGCAGCTTGGTTTCCTCCGGGGAGCTGTTTTTT	CASSLVSSGELFF
NA	NA	TRBV7-9	TRBJ1-4	TGTGCCAGCAGCCGAAATCAAGGGGGAAAACTGTTTTTT	CASSRNQGGKLFF
NA	TRBD2	TRBV19	TRBJ2-7	TGTGCCAGTAGTAGAGGACTAGCGGGAGCGTACGAGCAGTACTTC	CASSRGLAGAYEQYF
once	TRBD1	TRBV5-6	TRBJ2-1	TGTGCCAGCAGCCGGGGACAGGGGATATATGAGCAGTTCTTC	CASSRGQGIYEQFF
once	NA	TRBV13	TRBJ2-1	TGTGCCAGCAGCTTATGGCTAGCATTCTACAATGAGCAGTTCTTC	CASSLWLAFYNEQFF
once	TRBD2	TRBV2	TRBJ2-7	TGTGCCAGCAGTACTAGCGGGGGGCGATTCTACGAGCAGTACTTC	CASSTSGGRFYEQYF
once	TRBD1	TRBV5-6	TRBJ2-7	TGTGCCAGCAGCGCGTCCGGACAGGTCTACGAGCAGTACTTC	CASSASGQVYEQYF
NA	NA	TRBV11-3	TRBJ2-1	TGTGCCAGCAGTTTGGGACTTACCTACAATGAGCAGTTCTTC	CASSLGLTYNEQFF
NA	TRBD2	TRBV27	TRBJ2-5	TGTGCCAGCAGTTTAGGTCTGGCTAGCGGCCTCGGAACCCAGTACTTC	CASSLGLASGLGTQYF
NA	TRBD1	TRBV28	TRBJ2-5	TGTGCCAGCTCGACAGGGGGCGGGGAGACCCAGTACTTC	CASSTGGGETQYF
once	TRBD2	TRBV13	TRBJ2-3	TGTGCCAGCACGGAAGCGGGAGGGCCCTCAGATACGCAGTATTTT	CASTEAGGPSDTQYF
NA	TRBD2	TRBV28	TRBJ2-1	TGTGCCAGCAGTTTGGGACTAGCGGGAGCCCAGAATGAGCAGTTCTTC	CASSLGLAGAQNEQFF
NA	NA	TRBV25-1	TRBJ1-2	TGTGCCAGCAGTGAACCAGGGAGGCCTTATGGCTACACCTTC	CASSEPGRPYGYTF
few	NA	TRBV10-1	TRBJ2-5	TGCGCCAGCAGTGATGGGGGGTACCAAGAGACCCAGTACTTC	CASSDGGYQETQYF
NA	TRBD2	TRBV29-1	TRBJ2-2	TGCAGCGCCGGCTCCACGGGACTAGCGGGAATTAACACCGGGGAGCTGTTTTTT	CSAGSTGLAGINTGELFF
NA	NA	TRBV12-5	TRBJ2-3	TGTGCTAGTGGTTCAGGGTTACGTCAAGATACGCAGTATTTT	CASGSGLRQDTQYF
few	TRBD1	TRBV7-8	TRBJ2-7	TGTGCCAGCAGCCAGGGGGCCAACGAGCAGTACTTC	CASSQGANEQYF
NA	TRBD2	TRBV28	TRBJ2-7	TGTGCCAGCAGTTTAAGCCTAGCGGGAGAATATGAGCAGTACTTC	CASSLSLAGEYEQYF
few	NA	TRBV9	TRBJ1-2	TGTGCCAGCAGCGTAGTCCCGGACAGCCCTAACTATGGCTACACCTTC	CASSVVPDSPNYGYTF
NA	NA	TRBV2	TRBJ2-3	TGTGCCAGCAGTGAGATAAAGGCGGGTTACACAGATACGCAGTATTTT	CASSEIKAGYTDTQYF
NA	TRBD2	TRBV11-2	TRBJ2-1	TGTGCCAGCAGCTTAGAGGGGGGGACTAGCTTCCAGTTCTTC	CASSLEGGTSFQFF
NA	TRBD2	TRBV4-1	TRBJ2-2	TGCGCCAGCAGCCCGAGACTAGCTTACTACCCGGGTGGGGAGCTGTTTTTT	CASSPRLAYYPGGELFF
NA	TRBD1	TRBV5-5	TRBJ2-7	TGTGCCAGCAGCTGGGACAGAACTTTCTCCTACGAGCAGTACTTC	CASSWDRTFSYEQYF